The TCR beta chain described here comes from a study of radiotherapy plus CTLA-4 blockade in lung cancer. The CDR3 sequence is 15 residues long. Per the germline V gene, CDR1 is SGHDT and CDR2 is YYEEEE. The J segment lost 8 bases and the V segment lost 0 bases, leaving 7 bases of the junction unmatched. Note on this clone: The antigen remains undetermined.

Ipilimumab-mediated CTLA-4 blockade plus focal radiation was given to patients having chemo-refractory metastatic non-small-cell lung cancer. The study's findings and limits: Reported findings show early blood T cell clone dynamics, with interferon-beta, best predicted response.

Clones were sequenced by immunoSEQ multiplex PCR, and TCRdb holds only the in-frame ones, with some missing. This repertoire shows about 51,000 clones, 60% to 80% found once; its top ten account for 2% to 2.5%. Sequences were derived from peripheral blood, sampled from a patient treated with radiotherapy plus ipilimumab. The clonotype originates from a human donor with non-small cell lung cancer whose response to radiotherapy plus ipilimumab could not be evaluated. The chain is built from TRBV5-6 and TRBJ1-4, with 7 bases fitting TRBD1. The CDR3 here is CASSLGQGIREKLFF. CDR3 in DNA: TGTGCCAGCAGCTTGGGACAGGGAATAAGGGAAAAACTGTTTTTT. Full variable domain (missing parts from reference TRBV5-6 and TRBJ1-4): DAGVTQSPTHLIKTRGQQVTLRCSPKSGHDTVSWYQQALGQGPQFIFQYYEEEERQRGNFPDRFSGHQFPNYSSELNVNALLLGDSALYLCASSLGQGIREKLFFGSGTQLSVL.